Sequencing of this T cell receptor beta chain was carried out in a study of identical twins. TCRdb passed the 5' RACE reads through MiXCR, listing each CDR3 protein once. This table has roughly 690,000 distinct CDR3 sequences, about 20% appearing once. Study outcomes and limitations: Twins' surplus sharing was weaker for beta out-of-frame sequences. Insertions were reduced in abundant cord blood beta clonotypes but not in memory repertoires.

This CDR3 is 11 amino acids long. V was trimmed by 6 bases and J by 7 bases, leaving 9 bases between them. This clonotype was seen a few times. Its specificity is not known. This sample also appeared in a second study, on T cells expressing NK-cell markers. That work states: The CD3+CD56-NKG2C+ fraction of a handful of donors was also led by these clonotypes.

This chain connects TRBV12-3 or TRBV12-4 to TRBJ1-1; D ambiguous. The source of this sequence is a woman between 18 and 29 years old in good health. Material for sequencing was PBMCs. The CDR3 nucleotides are TGTGCCAGCAGAACCGCCATTGAAGCTTTCTTT. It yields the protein CASRTAIEAFF.